The next 15 T cell receptor beta chains were all read from a single sample in a study of molecular identifiers for immune sequencing clone quantification. TCRdb redid the calling of the PCR reads with MiXCR, one entry per CDR3 protein. The sample shows hundreds of thousands of distinct CDR3 sequences, roughly 25% of them seen only once. Sequenced sample: naive CD8+ T cells from blood, with Jurkat cell RNA spiked in. Subset defined: FACS-sorted CD8+CD4-CCR7+CD45RA+ naive T cells. All receptors derive from a human donor in good health. Some libraries in this study had Jurkat cell RNA spiked in.

On this clonotype: One junction end disagrees with the germline gene, perhaps due to a read error. The chain employs TRBV6-2 or TRBV6-3 and TRBJ2-5; D call uncertain. This CDR3 has 10 residues. Germline loops: CDR1 MNHEY, CDR2 SVGEGT. This CDR3 reads CASGQEPQYF. CDR3 DNA: TGTGCCAGCGGGCAAGAGCCCCAGTACTTC.

Note on this clonotype: A read error is possible here, since a much larger clone lies one base away. The chain joins TRBV27 to TRBJ1-1, with 9 bases that match TRBD1. With V trimmed by 11 bases and J by 5 bases, 9 bases remained unmatched. This CDR3 has 13 amino acids. Germline CDR1 reads MNHEY; CDR2 reads SMNVEV (reference sequence). The CDR3 region is CAVRDRGKTEAFF. CDR3 DNA: TGTGCCGTCCGAGACAGGGGGAAGACTGAAGCTTTCTTT.

CDR3 in amino acids: CASSSNRDAYSYNEQFF. In DNA, the CDR3 is TGTGCCAGCAGTTCGAACCGGGACGCTTACTCCTACAATGAGCAGTTCTTC. This chain connects TRBV7-9 to TRBJ2-1, with D tentatively TRBD1 or TRBD2 (5 bases each). Looked up from germline, CDR1 is SEHNR and CDR2 is FQNEAQ (reference sequence). This CDR3 is built from 17 residues. The V and J ends lost 6 bases and 0 bases respectively, with 18 bases between them.

Concerning this clonotype: At one end the junction does not follow the germline gene, possibly because of a read error. The chain couples TRBV5-4 to TRBJ2-1; the D gene is possibly TRBD2 (6 bases). Germline V lookup: CDR1 SGHNT, CDR2 YYREEE (reference sequence). This CDR3 spans 14 amino acids. The DNA for the CDR3 is TGTGCCAGCAGCTTGTTTGGCGGGGTCAATGAGCGGTTCTTC. Residues: CASSLFGGVNERFF.

This chain connects TRBV2 to TRBJ2-7, with TRBD1 as a possible D gene (6 bases). V was shortened by 6 bases and J by 4 bases, with 19 bases between the two germline ends. Germline CDR1 is SNHLY and CDR2 is FYNNEI. The CDR3 runs to 15 residues. CDR3 sequence: CASRIYRALDYEQYF. The CDR3 DNA follows: TGTGCCAGCAGAATCTACAGGGCCTTGGATTACGAGCAGTACTTC.

This clonotype appeared many times. The chain combines TRBV4-3 with TRBJ1-4, with 7 bases aligning to TRBD1. Germline CDR1 LGHNA, CDR2 YSLEER. The CDR3 runs to 15 residues. V lost 5 bases and J lost 6; bases outside the gene matches: 9. The CDR3 region is CASSYSTGRYEKLFF. CDR3 in DNA: TGCGCCAGCAGCTACTCGACAGGGCGATATGAAAAACTGTTTTTT.

This clonotype was observed at least ten times. For the CDR3, the DNA is TGTGCCAGCAGCCAGACAGCCTGGGTATCCCCCAGCACCGGGGAGCTGTTTTTT. Its protein product is CASSQTAWVSPSTGELFF. V gene TRBV28 combines with J gene TRBJ2-2; D is perhaps TRBD1 (5 bases). Germline assignment: CDR1 MDHEN and CDR2 SYDVKM. This CDR3 contains 18 residues. V was clipped by 6 bases and J by 4 bases, with 24 bases between them. Looking up the rest from reference TRBV28 and TRBJ2-2 gives the full variable domain: DVKVTQSSRYLVKRTGEKVFLECVQDMDHENMFWYRQDPGLGLRLIYFSYDVKMKEKGDIPEGYSVSREKKERFSLILESASTNQTSMYLCASSQTAWVSPSTGELFFGEGSRLTVL.

J is TRBJ2-5 and V is TRBV12-2; the table's D gene call, TRBD1, was not cross checked with the DNA. TRBV12-2 is given as a pseudogene. This CDR3 has 16 amino acids. CDR3 nucleotide sequence: TGTGCAAGTCGCGACTCGAGTCGGGGGGCGGGTGAGACCCAGTACTTC. It encodes CASRDSSRGAGETQYF.

At least ten counts were recorded for this clonotype. V and J are TRBV20-1 and TRBJ2-7, with D unresolved. In germline, CDR1 is DFQATT, CDR2 SNEGSKA (reference sequence). The V gene lost 6 bases and the J gene lost 0 bases, with 12 bases spanning the gap. The CDR3 has 13 residues. The CDR3 DNA reads TGCAGTGCAAAAGCAGTACTCTCCTACGAGCAGTACTTC. Translated: CSAKAVLSYEQYF.

This clonotype was detected only a few times. The junction and the germline gene differ at one end; a read error may be behind it. The CDR3 loop is CAGSYHRTSGRLTYEQYF. The CDR3 nucleotides read TGTGCCGGCAGTTACCATCGGACTAGCGGACGGCTGACCTACGAGCAGTACTTC. V gene TRBV6-2 or TRBV6-3 combines with J gene TRBJ2-7, with 10 bases matching TRBD2. The CDR3 is made up of 18 amino acids. The germline CDR1 and CDR2 sequences are MNHEY and SVGEGT.

This clonotype has ten or more counts. V gene TRBV14 combines with J gene TRBJ2-4, with a possible D match to TRBD2 (6 bases). CDR3 size: 18 residues. Germline V lookup: CDR1 SGHDN, CDR2 FVKESK. The ends were cut back, 0 bases at V and 8 bases at J, with 23 bases in the middle. DNA for the CDR3: TGTGCCAGCAGCCAAGAACTCCCCGGGACTCAACCTATTTACATTCAGTACTTC. Translated, it gives CASSQELPGTQPIYIQYF.

This clonotype turned up a few times. J is TRBJ2-2 and V is TRBV3-1; tentative D call: TRBD2 (5 bases). Germline-derived CDR1 and CDR2 are LGHDT and YNNKEL (reference sequence). Between the trimmed V and J ends, which lost 4 bases and 6 bases, there was a span of 12 bases. The CDR3 spans 14 residues. The CDR3 is CASSPRTGSGELFF. CDR3 DNA: TGTGCCAGCAGCCCCCGGACTGGTTCCGGGGAGCTGTTTTTT.

Note on this clonotype: Sequence at one end of the junction differs from germline and may be a read error. This chain connects TRBV10-3 to TRBJ2-7; D is ambiguous. The length of the CDR3 is 12 residues. Germline CDR1 and CDR2: ENHRY and SYGVKD. The CDR3 region is CATSLVGYEQYF. The CDR3 DNA reads as TGTGCCACCAGTCTAGTCGGCTACGAGCAGTACTTC.

This chain uses TRBV7-9 with TRBJ2-4; D not certain. The CDR3 consists of 13 residues. Looked up from germline, CDR1 is SEHNR and CDR2 is FQNEAQ (reference sequence). V was clipped by 5 bases and J by 6 bases, with 11 bases between them. The CDR3 region is CASSLSGVNIQYF. CDR3 sequence (DNA): TGTGCCAGCAGCCTGAGTGGGGTAAACATTCAGTACTTC.

This clonotype was observed a handful of times. The chain combines TRBV5-1 with TRBJ1-2; 8 bases map to TRBD1. Looked up from germline, CDR1 is SGHRS and CDR2 is YFSETQ. This CDR3 region has 15 residues. Losses at the gene ends were 4 bases for V and 1 base for J; bases not matched to a gene: 6. The CDR3 region has the DNA TGCGCCAGCAGCATCCACAGGGGGGATAACTATGGCTACACCTTC. Amino acids: CASSIHRGDNYGYTF.